The rows below give T cell receptor beta chains drawn from one sample of a study of blood T cell repertoires in COVID-19. This table comes from immunoSEQ multiplex PCR, and its TCRdb copy is limited to in-frame clones, with some not included. Of approximately 270,000 clones in the sample, approximately 88% were seen once. The sequencing input was peripheral blood. The receptors shown here come from a middle-aged man with acute or convalescent COVID-19. Each CDR3 is given with its conserved first and last residue. A D gene is named only where the DNA matches it firmly. For some rows the clone size is stated as once, few or many, or as a class when expanded; others skip it.

j_call d_call v_call clone_size cdr3_nt cdr3_aa
TRBJ1-4 . TRBV3-1/TRBV3-2 . TGTGCCAGCAGCCCCACAGGAGCCTTTAATGAAAAACTGTTTTTT CASSPTGAFNEKLFF
TRBJ1-1 . TRBV12-3/TRBV12-4 . TGTGCCAGCACCATCAGGTTGGACACTGAAGCTTTCTTT CASTIRLDTEAFF
TRBJ1-1 TRBD1 TRBV7-3 . TGTGCCAGCAGCTCGGGACAGGGAACTGAAGCTTTCTTT CASSSGQGTEAFF
TRBJ2-7 TRBD1 TRBV19 once TGTGCCAGTAGTGCCCCGACCGGGACAGGGGTCGAGCAGTACTTC CASSAPTGTGVEQYF
TRBJ2-2 . TRBV3-1/TRBV3-2 . TGTGCCAGCAGCCAAGTTCCAGGGACCGGGGAGCTGTTTTTT CASSQVPGTGELFF
TRBJ1-3 TRBD1 TRBV5-1 . TGCGCCAGCAGCCTGGGACAGGGAGGAGGAAACACCATATATTTT CASSLGQGGGNTIYF
TRBJ1-1 . TRBV18 . TGTGCCAGCTCACCGGCGGGCACTGAAGCTTTCTTT CASSPAGTEAFF
TRBJ2-1 TRBD1 TRBV19 . TGTGCCAGTAGATCCGGGACAGGGGGTAATGAGCAGTTCTTC CASRSGTGGNEQFF
TRBJ1-5 TRBD1 TRBV7-7 . TGTGCTAGCAGCGCTAGAGCGGGACAGGGAGGTAGCAATCAGCCCCAGCATTTT CASSARAGQGGSNQPQHF
TRBJ1-5 . TRBV18 . TGTGCCAGCTCACCGGCGACAGACCTCTATAGCAATCAGCCCCAGCATTTT CASSPATDLYSNQPQHF
TRBJ2-2 TRBD1 TRBV24-1 . TGTGCCACCAGTGCGGGACAGGGATGGGGAAACACCGGGGAGCTGTTTTTT CATSAGQGWGNTGELFF
TRBJ1-6 . TRBV19 . TGTGCCAGCCGCCCGGTTGGCAGGGGTGATTCACCCCTCCACTTT CASRPVGRGDSPLHF
TRBJ2-7 . TRBV12-5 . TGTGCTAGTGGTCTGGAGCAGGGGACCACCTACGAGCAGTACTTC CASGLEQGTTYEQYF
TRBJ2-3 TRBD2 TRBV7-3 once TGTGCCAGCAGCCCTGGGACTAGCGGGGGGGCCGGGCAGTATTTT CASSPGTSGGAGQYF
TRBJ1-4 . TRBV5-4 . TGTGCCAGCAGCCTAGCGTCCGGGCAAGAAAAACTGTTTTTT CASSLASGQEKLFF
TRBJ2-7 . TRBV18 . TGTGCCAGCTCACCAGGTGTCGGGGAGGACGAGCAGTACTTC CASSPGVGEDEQYF
TRBJ2-7 TRBD1 TRBV2 . TGTGCCAGCACCTTTCCCGGGACAGGGGCGCAATCCTCCTACGAGCAGTACTTC CASTFPGTGAQSSYEQYF
TRBJ2-7 . TRBV7-6 . TGTGCCAGCAGCTTAGCCTCCTACCCGGACGAGCAGTACTTC CASSLASYPDEQYF
TRBJ2-5 . TRBV30 . TGTGCCTGGCAGGGACAAGAGACCCAGTACTTC CAWQGQETQYF
TRBJ2-3 TRBD1 TRBV10-3 . TGTGCCATCAGTTCCGGGACAGGGGGCACAGATACGCAGTATTTT CAISSGTGGTDTQYF
TRBJ1-4 . TRBV9 . TGTGCCAGCAGCGTAGGTCAGGGAGGGTATGCTAATGAAAAACTGTTTTTT CASSVGQGGYANEKLFF
TRBJ2-1 TRBD2 TRBV30 . TGTGCCTGGAGCTCCGGGACTAGTCCGGTCAATGAGCAGTTCTTC CAWSSGTSPVNEQFF
TRBJ1-4 . TRBV29-1 . TGCAGCGGGGCTGTAGATGAAAAACTGTTTTTT CSGAVDEKLFF
TRBJ1-1 . TRBV3-1/TRBV3-2 . TGTGCCAGCAGCCAAGAGTGGAGGGGCAAGGCTGAAGCTTTCTTT CASSQEWRGKAEAFF
TRBJ2-4 . TRBV28 . TGTGCCAGCAGTTTACTTCAGGGGGGATTAAACATTCAGTACTTC CASSLLQGGLNIQYF
TRBJ1-2 TRBD1 TRBV3-1/TRBV3-2 . TGTGCCAGCAGCCGGACGTCTAGTACAGGGGAGAACTATGGCTACACCTTC CASSRTSSTGENYGYTF
TRBJ2-5 . TRBV6-5 . TGTGCCAGCAGCCCAGGGGCAGGGCTCCAAGAGACCCAGTACTTC CASSPGAGLQETQYF
TRBJ2-6 . TRBV6-4 . TGTGCCAGCAGTGACGGGCTCCTTACCTTCGGGGCCAACGTCCTGACTTTC CASSDGLLTFGANVLTF
TRBJ2-1 . TRBV5-1 . TGCGCCAGCAGCTCCACCCCCTCGGATGAGCAGTTCTTC CASSSTPSDEQFF
TRBJ2-5 . TRBV9 . TGTGCCAGCAGCGTAGGAGACCGGCCTAGGGGGCAAGAGACCCAGTACTTC CASSVGDRPRGQETQYF
TRBJ1-3 TRBD1 TRBV6-5 once TGTGCCAGCAGTTACGGGACAGGGAGGAACACCATATATTTT CASSYGTGRNTIYF
TRBJ2-2 TRBD1 TRBV6-5 . TGTGCCAGCAGTCTACAGGGGGGTAACACCGGGGAGCTGTTTTTT CASSLQGGNTGELFF
TRBJ2-2 TRBD1 TRBV5-1 . TGCGCCAGCAGTTTAGCTGCCGAACAGGGGGCCGGGTACACCGGGGAGCTGTTTTTT CASSLAAEQGAGYTGELFF
TRBJ1-5 . TRBV27 . TGTGCCTCCTACTCGTGGGGCCAGCCCCAGCATTTT CASYSWGQPQHF
TRBJ2-3 TRBD2 TRBV9 . TGTGCCAGCAGCCCTTCCGGGACTATAGGAGATACGCAGTATTTT CASSPSGTIGDTQYF
TRBJ2-3 TRBD1 TRBV11-2 . TGTGCCAGCAGCTTAGCACCGGGACAGGGGGCCATAGGGGCAGATACGCAGTATTTT CASSLAPGQGAIGADTQYF
TRBJ2-1 . TRBV27 . TGTGCCAGCGGGAGGGGGGTCTTTTCCTACAATGAGCAGTTCTTC CASGRGVFSYNEQFF
TRBJ2-1 . TRBV11-3 . TGTGCCAGCAGCGGGGCGGTGGGGAATGAGCAGTTCTTC CASSGAVGNEQFF
TRBJ2-1 TRBD1 TRBV7-9 few TGTGCCAGCAGCTCCCCGGGACAGACCTACAATGAGCAGTTCTTC CASSSPGQTYNEQFF
TRBJ1-5 . TRBV7-8 . TGTGCCAGCAGCGGACAACAGCGGGGTCGGGCGCCCCAGCATTTT CASSGQQRGRAPQHF
TRBJ2-6 . TRBV3-1/TRBV3-2 . TGTGCCAGCAGCCAACCCCGAAGACAGGTCTCTGGGGCCAACGTCCTGACTTTC CASSQPRRQVSGANVLTF
TRBJ1-3 . TRBV7-9 . TGTGCCATAACAGGGACGGCTGGAAACACCATATATTTT CAITGTAGNTIYF
TRBJ2-5 TRBD1 TRBV5-1 . TGCGCCAGCGGGACGGGACAGCAAGAGACCCAGTACTTC CASGTGQQETQYF
TRBJ1-1 . TRBV11-2 few TGTGCCAGCAGCGGCGACAGGAACACTGAAGCTTTCTTT CASSGDRNTEAFF
TRBJ2-5 . TRBV7-9 . TGTGCCAGCAGCCTGCCGGACTCATGGGAGACCCAGTACTTC CASSLPDSWETQYF
TRBJ2-3 . TRBV30 . TGTGCCTGGAAGCGGCCCACAGATACGCAGTATTTT CAWKRPTDTQYF
TRBJ2-3 . TRBV5-8 . TGTGCCAGCAGCTTGGGACGTAGATTTGGGGGGACAGATACGCAGTATTTT CASSLGRRFGGTDTQYF
TRBJ1-2 . TRBV9 . TGTGCCAGCAGCAAGGAGTCGACGGGCTACACCTTC CASSKESTGYTF
TRBJ2-7 TRBD2 TRBV12-5 . TGTGCTAGTGGTTTAGCGGGGGGGCTGCAGTACTTC CASGLAGGLQYF
TRBJ1-5 TRBD1 TRBV7-8 . TGTGCCAGCAGCTTAGATTGGGGACAGGGAGCCAGCAATCAGCCCCAGCATTTT CASSLDWGQGASNQPQHF
TRBJ2-1 . TRBV5-1 . TGCGCCAGCAGCTTGGCCCCGGAGTTCGACAATGAGCAGTTCTTC CASSLAPEFDNEQFF
TRBJ2-5 . TRBV27 . TGTGCCAGCCGCGGCGGGGCCGGGGAGACCCAGTACTTC CASRGGAGETQYF